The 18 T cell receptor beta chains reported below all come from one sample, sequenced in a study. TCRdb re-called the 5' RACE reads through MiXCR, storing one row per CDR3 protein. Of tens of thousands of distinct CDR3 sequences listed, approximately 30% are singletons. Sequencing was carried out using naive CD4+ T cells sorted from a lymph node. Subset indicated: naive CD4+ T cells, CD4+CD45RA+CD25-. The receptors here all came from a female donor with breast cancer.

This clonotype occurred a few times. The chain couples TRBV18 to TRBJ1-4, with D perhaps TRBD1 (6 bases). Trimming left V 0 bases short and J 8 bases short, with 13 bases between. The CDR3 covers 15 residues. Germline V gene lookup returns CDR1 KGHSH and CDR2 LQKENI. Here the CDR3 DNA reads TGTGCCAGCTCACCACCGGCCGGGCAGGGGGAAAAACTGTTTTTT. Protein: CASSPPAGQGEKLFF.

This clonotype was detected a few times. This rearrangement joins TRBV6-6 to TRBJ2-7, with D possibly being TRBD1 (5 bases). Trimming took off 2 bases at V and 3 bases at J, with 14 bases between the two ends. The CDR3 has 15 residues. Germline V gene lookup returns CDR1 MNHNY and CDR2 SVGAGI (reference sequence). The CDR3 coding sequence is TGTGCCAGCAGTTACGCCTCTAAGCAGGGCTACGAGCAGTACTTC. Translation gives CASSYASKQGYEQYF.

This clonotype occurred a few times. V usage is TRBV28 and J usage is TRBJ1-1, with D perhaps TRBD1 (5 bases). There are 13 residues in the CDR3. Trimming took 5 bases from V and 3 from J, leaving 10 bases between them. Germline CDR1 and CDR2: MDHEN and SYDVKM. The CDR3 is CASSPPGYTEAFF. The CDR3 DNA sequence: TGTGCCAGCAGTCCCCCAGGGTACACTGAAGCTTTCTTT. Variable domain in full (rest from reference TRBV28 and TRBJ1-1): DVKVTQSSRYLVKRTGEKVFLECVQDMDHENMFWYRQDPGLGLRLIYFSYDVKMKEKGDIPEGYSVSREKKERFSLILESASTNQTSMYLCASSPPGYTEAFFGQGTRLTVV.

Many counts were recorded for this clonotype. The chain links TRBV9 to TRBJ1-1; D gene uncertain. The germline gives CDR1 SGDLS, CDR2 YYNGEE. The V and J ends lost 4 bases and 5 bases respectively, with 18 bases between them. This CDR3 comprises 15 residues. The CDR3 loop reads CASSPTSERRTEAFF. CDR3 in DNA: TGTGCCAGCAGCCCCACATCGGAGAGACGTACTGAAGCTTTCTTT.

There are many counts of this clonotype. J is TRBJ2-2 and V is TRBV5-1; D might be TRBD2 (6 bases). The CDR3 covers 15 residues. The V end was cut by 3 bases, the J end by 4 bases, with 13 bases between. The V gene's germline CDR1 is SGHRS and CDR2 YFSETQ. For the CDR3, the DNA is TGCGCCAGCAGCTCGACCGGGACTCGCACCGGGGAGCTGTTTTTT. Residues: CASSSTGTRTGELFF.

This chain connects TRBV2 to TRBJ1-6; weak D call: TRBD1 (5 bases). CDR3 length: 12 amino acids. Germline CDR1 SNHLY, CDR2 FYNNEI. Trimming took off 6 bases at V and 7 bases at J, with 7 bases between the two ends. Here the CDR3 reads CASSRQNSPLHF. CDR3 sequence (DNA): TGTGCCAGCAGCCGACAGAATTCACCCCTCCACTTT.

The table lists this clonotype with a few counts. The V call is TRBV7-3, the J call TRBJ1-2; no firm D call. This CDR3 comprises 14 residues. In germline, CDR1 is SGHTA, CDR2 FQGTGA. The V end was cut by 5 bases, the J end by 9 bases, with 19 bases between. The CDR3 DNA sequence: TGTGCCAGCAGCCCCCGGCGGGGTCACTGGAGCTACACCTTC. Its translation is CASSPRRGHWSYTF.

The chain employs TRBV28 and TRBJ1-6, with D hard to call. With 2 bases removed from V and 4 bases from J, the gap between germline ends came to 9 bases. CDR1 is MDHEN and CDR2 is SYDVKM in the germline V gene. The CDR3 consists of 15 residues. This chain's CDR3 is CASSLPSVYNSPLHF. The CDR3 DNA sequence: TGTGCCAGCAGTTTACCCTCGGTGTATAATTCACCCCTCCACTTT.

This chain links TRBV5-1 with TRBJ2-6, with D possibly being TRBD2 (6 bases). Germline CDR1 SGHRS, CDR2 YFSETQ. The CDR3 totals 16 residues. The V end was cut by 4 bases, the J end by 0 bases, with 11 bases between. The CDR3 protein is CASSAGPLSGANVLTF. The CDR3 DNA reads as TGCGCCAGCAGCGCGGGACCGCTCTCTGGGGCCAACGTCCTGACTTTC.

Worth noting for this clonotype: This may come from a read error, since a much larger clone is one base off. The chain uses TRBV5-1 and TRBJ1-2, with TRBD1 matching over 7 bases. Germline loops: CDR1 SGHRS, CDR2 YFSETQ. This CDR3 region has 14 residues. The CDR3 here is CASSLGRGNYGHTF. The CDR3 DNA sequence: TGCGCCAGCAGCTTGGGCAGGGGGAACTATGGCCACACCTTC.

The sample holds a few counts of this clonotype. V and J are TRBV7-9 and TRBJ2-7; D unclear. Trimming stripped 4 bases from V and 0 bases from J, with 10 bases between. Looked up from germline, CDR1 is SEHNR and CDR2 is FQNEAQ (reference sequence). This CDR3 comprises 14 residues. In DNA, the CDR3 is TGTGCCAGCAGCTCCCGGGTCGACTCCTACGAGCAGTACTTC. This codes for CASSSRVDSYEQYF. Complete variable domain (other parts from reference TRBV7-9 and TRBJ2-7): DTGVSQNPRHKITKRGQNVTFRCDPISEHNRLYWYRQTLGQGPEFLTYFQNEAQLEKSRLLSDRFSAERPKGSFSTLEIQRTEQGDSAMYLCASSSRVDSYEQYFGPGTRLTVT.

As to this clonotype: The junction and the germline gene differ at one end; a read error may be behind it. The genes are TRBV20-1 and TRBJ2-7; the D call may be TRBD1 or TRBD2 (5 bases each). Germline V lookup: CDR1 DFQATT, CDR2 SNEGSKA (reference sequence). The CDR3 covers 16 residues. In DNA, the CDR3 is TGCAGTGCTAGATTTTGGGGGTTCCTGTCCTCCTACGGGCAGTACTTC. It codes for CSARFWGFLSSYGQYF.

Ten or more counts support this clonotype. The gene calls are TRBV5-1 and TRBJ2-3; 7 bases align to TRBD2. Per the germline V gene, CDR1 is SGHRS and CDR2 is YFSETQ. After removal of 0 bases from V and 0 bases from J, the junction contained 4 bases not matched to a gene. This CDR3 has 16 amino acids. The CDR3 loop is CASSLASGSSTDTQYF. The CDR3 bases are TGCGCCAGCAGCTTGGCTAGCGGATCTAGCACAGATACGCAGTATTTT. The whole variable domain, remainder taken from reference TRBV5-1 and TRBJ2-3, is KAGVTQTPRYLIKTRGQQVTLSCSPISGHRSVSWYQQTPGQGLQFLFEYFSETQRNKGNFPGRFSGRQFSNSRSEMNVSTLELGDSALYLCASSLASGSSTDTQYFGPGTRLTVL.

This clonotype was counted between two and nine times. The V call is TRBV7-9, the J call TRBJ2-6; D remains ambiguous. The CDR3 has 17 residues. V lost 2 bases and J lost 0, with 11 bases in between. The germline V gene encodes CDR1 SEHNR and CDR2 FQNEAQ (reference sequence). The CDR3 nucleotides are TGTGCCAGCAGCTTATTGGAACCGTACTCTGGGGCCAACGTCCTGACTTTC. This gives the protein CASSLLEPYSGANVLTF.

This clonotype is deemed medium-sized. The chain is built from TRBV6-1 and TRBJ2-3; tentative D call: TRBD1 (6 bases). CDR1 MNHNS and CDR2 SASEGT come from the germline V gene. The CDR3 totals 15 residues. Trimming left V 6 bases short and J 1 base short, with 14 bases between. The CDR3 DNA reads TGTGCCAGCAGGCCCCAGTGGGGGCGCACAGATACGCAGTATTTT. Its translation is CASRPQWGRTDTQYF.

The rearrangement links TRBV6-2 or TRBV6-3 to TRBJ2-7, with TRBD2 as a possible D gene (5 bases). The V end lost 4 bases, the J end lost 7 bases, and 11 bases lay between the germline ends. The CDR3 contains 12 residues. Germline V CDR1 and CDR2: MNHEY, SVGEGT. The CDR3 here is CASSLPSGEQYF. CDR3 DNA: TGTGCCAGCAGTTTGCCCTCGGGGGAGCAGTACTTC.

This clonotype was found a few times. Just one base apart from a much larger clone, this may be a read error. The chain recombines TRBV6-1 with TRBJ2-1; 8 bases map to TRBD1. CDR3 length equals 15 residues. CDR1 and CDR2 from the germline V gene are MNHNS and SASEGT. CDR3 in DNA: TGTGCCGGCAGTGGCCGGGACAGGAGCCACAATGAGCAGTTCTTC. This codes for CAGSGRDRSHNEQFF.

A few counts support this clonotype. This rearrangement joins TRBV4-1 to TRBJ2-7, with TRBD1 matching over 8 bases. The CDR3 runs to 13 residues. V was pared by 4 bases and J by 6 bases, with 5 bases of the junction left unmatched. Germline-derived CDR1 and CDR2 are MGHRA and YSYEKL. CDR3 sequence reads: CASSLHTGGEQYF. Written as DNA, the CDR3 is TGCGCCAGCAGCCTACATACAGGGGGCGAGCAGTACTTC.